Shown below are 10 T cell receptor beta chains from a single sample sequenced in a study of neurological immune-mediated disorders. TCRdb re-analysed the 5' RACE reads in MiXCR, keeping a single row per CDR3 protein. Among roughly 70,000 distinct CDR3 sequences listed, around 5.2% were seen once. Sequenced sample: PBMCs. These receptors all stem from a woman under 40 with multiple sclerosis.

This clonotype was recorded many times. The J gene is TRBJ1-1, the V gene TRBV27; no firm D call. The CDR3 is 12 amino acids. V was cut by 3 bases and J by 4 bases, with 6 bases left in between. Germline values: CDR1 MNHEY, CDR2 SMNVEV (reference sequence). For the CDR3, the DNA is TGTGCCAGCAGTTTCCGGGGCACTGAAGCTTTCTTT. Protein sequence: CASSFRGTEAFF.

This clonotype was seen at least ten times. V and J are TRBV5-1 and TRBJ2-1, with 7 bases aligning to TRBD1. With V trimmed by 4 bases and J by 0 bases, 10 bases remained unmatched. This CDR3 region has 17 residues. Germline V lookup: CDR1 SGHRS, CDR2 YFSETQ. DNA of the CDR3: TGCGCCAGCAGCCCACGACAGGGCCTAAGCTCCTACAATGAGCAGTTCTTC. Protein: CASSPRQGLSSYNEQFF.

This clonotype was seen a handful of times. V is TRBV14 and J is TRBJ2-1; a weak D match, TRBD1 (5 bases). CDR1 and CDR2 (germline): SGHDN, FVKESK. CDR3 length: 14 residues. Trimming removed 0 bases from V and 6 bases from J, with 9 bases in between. CDR3 region: CASSQDRGPNEQFF. In DNA, the CDR3 is TGTGCCAGCAGCCAAGATAGGGGTCCCAATGAGCAGTTCTTC.

This clonotype was seen repeatedly, ten times or more. The chain recombines TRBV5-6 with TRBJ2-1; D remains unclear. Germline V gene lookup returns CDR1 SGHDT and CDR2 YYEEEE. V was cut by 4 bases and J by 8 bases, with 10 bases left in between. The CDR3 spans 12 residues. The DNA of the CDR3 is TGTGCCAGCAGCCCTTTAAACGATGAGCAGTTCTTC. Translating gives CASSPLNDEQFF.

The J gene is TRBJ2-5, the V gene TRBV12-3 or TRBV12-4; 8 bases align to TRBD2. The CDR3 is 15 residues long. V trimming: 6 bases; J trimming: 5 bases; junction bases outside the gene matches: 11. CDR3 nucleotide sequence: TGTGCCAGCAGGGAGAGCGGGGGACCTGGGGAGACCCAGTACTTC. Translated, it gives CASRESGGPGETQYF.

This clonotype was counted many times. The V call is TRBV20-1, the J call TRBJ1-5; D call uncertain. Between the trimmed V and J ends, which lost 1 base and 4 bases, there was a span of 5 bases. The CDR3 has 12 amino acids. Germline V gives CDR1 DFQATT, CDR2 SNEGSKA (reference sequence). CDR3 loop: CSARAGNQPQHF. The CDR3 nucleotides read TGCAGTGCTAGAGCCGGGAATCAGCCCCAGCATTTT.

This rearrangement joins TRBV6-5 to TRBJ1-5; tentatively, D is TRBD1 (6 bases). The CDR3 loop spans 13 amino acids. V lost 4 bases, J lost 9 bases, and 13 bases lay in between. Germline CDR1 MNHEY, CDR2 SVGAGI. CDR3 protein: CASSSTGPRPQHF. In DNA, the CDR3 is TGTGCCAGCAGTTCCACAGGGCCCCGGCCCCAGCATTTT.

This clonotype has ten or more counts. The V call is TRBV5-6, the J call TRBJ1-5, with D possibly TRBD1 on 6 matching bases. The germline gives CDR1 SGHDT, CDR2 YYEEEE. The CDR3 consists of 14 residues. V dropped 0 bases and J dropped 5 bases, with 9 bases sitting between them. The CDR3 loop is CASSLGDTYQPQHF. Written as DNA, the CDR3 is TGTGCCAGCAGCTTGGGGGACACTTATCAGCCCCAGCATTTT.

This clonotype was seen a few times. This sequence may be a read error, since a much larger clone differs from it by one base. This chain connects TRBV3-1 to TRBJ1-1; D gene unclear. V gave up 4 bases and J gave up 1 base, with 10 bases separating them. CDR1 is LGHDT and CDR2 is YNNKEL in the germline V gene (reference sequence). This CDR3 has 14 residues. CDR3 amino acids: CASSRGWKNTEAFF. As DNA, the CDR3 is TGTGCCAGCAGCCGCGGTTGGAAGAACACTGAAGCTTTCTTT.

This clonotype was observed at least ten times. The rearrangement uses TRBV12-3 or TRBV12-4 and TRBJ2-7; D not certain. The CDR3 spans 14 residues. V was cut by 4 bases and J by 2 bases, with 12 bases left in between. CDR3 nucleotide sequence: TGTGCCAGCAGTTCCGATCTCAGCACCTACGAGCAGTACTTC. This codes for CASSSDLSTYEQYF.